This T cell receptor beta chain derives from a study of beta chain features in type 1 diabetes. Study-level background: Across the samples, roughly 99 million sorted cells were examined in total.

Investigators reverse transcribed all isolated RNA, so they sequenced expressed TCRB transcripts. Sequenced by immunoSEQ multiplex PCR; TCRdb stores in-frame clones only, minus some. The table lists about 620,000 clones, around 15% of them singletons. Germline V CDR1 and CDR2: MDHEN, SYDVKM. CDR3 length equals 12 residues. V was shortened by 3 bases and J by 8 bases, with 10 bases between the two germline ends. The material sequenced was naive CD4+ T cells from blood. The receptor comes from a man younger than 35 in good health. This chain connects TRBV28 to TRBJ1-2; D call uncertain. In DNA form, the CDR3 reads TGTGCCAGCAGTTTTGTGGCGGAGGGCTACACCTTC. Its protein is CASSFVAEGYTF.